This note documents a single T cell receptor beta chain sequence. Its target is unknown. J was trimmed by 5 bases and V by 0 bases; bases with no gene match: 3. The CDR3 totals 15 residues. Looked up from germline, CDR1 is SGHRS and CDR2 is YFSETQ. This sample is drawn from a study of cytomegalovirus exposure and HLA in healthy donors. Study-wide results and limits: Relative to equally common others, HLA-associated TCR beta chains showed greater clonal expansion in a later analysis.

The PCR employed 60 Vbeta primers together with 13 Jbeta primers. Libraries were prepared by immunoSEQ multiplex PCR; TCRdb keeps only in-frame clonotypes and omits some of them. The repertoire includes some 180,000 clones, about 80% of them detected once, and around 1.5% sits in the top ten. Sequences were obtained from PBMCs. This chain connects TRBV5-1 to TRBJ2-2; 8 positions match TRBD2. The TCR sequence derives from a young man in good health and CMV-seronegative. The CDR3 protein is CASSLAAGGTGELFF. The CDR3, as DNA: TGCGCCAGCAGCTTGGCTGCGGGGGGTACCGGGGAGCTGTTTTTT. The whole variable domain, filled in from reference TRBV5-1 and TRBJ2-2, reads KAGVTQTPRYLIKTRGQQVTLSCSPISGHRSVSWYQQTPGQGLQFLFEYFSETQRNKGNFPGRFSGRQFSNSRSEMNVSTLELGDSALYLCASSLAAGGTGELFFGEGSRLTVL.